This TCR beta chain originates from a study of T cell changes during pregnancy in multiple sclerosis. The CDR3 extends over 17 amino acids. Trimming cost V 1 base and J 9 bases, with 19 bases left between them. Germline V gene lookup returns CDR1 SGHAT and CDR2 FQNNGV. Clones were sequenced by immunoSEQ multiplex PCR, and TCRdb holds only the in-frame ones, with some missing. Among about 42,000 clones, about 91% were seen once, and the ten largest hold roughly 2%. The sample was CD4+ T cells from peripheral blood mononuclear cells, taken after pregnancy. V gene TRBV11-2 combines with J gene TRBJ1-6; D remains unclear. This clonotype was sampled from a female donor in good health, enrolled as a control in a pregnancy study. CDR3 nucleotides: TGTGCCAGCAGCTTAGTTCGGGGTACGGCTTTTTCTTCACCCCTCCACTTT. Protein sequence: CASSLVRGTAFSSPLHF.